This TCR beta chain is from a study of CD4 and CD8 cells across lung adenocarcinoma regions. TCRdb redid the calling of the PCR reads with MiXCR, one entry per CDR3 protein. The sample lists 7,500 to 9,500 distinct CDR3 sequences; approximately 49% were seen once. This clonotype showed up just a few times. Trimming removed 3 bases from V and 0 bases from J, with 12 bases in between. CDR1 and CDR2 from the germline V gene are SGHRS and YFSETQ. CDR3 length: 16 residues. Samples came from patients with localized non-small cell lung adenocarcinoma. The sequence was obtained from a female donor with lung adenocarcinoma. The CD4 and CD8 labels of this study may be unreliable. Material: CD4+ T cells from the margin of a lung tumor. The rearrangement uses TRBV5-1 and TRBJ2-2; the D gene is possibly TRBD2 (6 bases). CDR3 protein: CASSSGGVANTGELFF. CDR3 in DNA: TGCGCCAGCAGCTCGGGCGGGGTTGCGAACACCGGGGAGCTGTTTTTT.